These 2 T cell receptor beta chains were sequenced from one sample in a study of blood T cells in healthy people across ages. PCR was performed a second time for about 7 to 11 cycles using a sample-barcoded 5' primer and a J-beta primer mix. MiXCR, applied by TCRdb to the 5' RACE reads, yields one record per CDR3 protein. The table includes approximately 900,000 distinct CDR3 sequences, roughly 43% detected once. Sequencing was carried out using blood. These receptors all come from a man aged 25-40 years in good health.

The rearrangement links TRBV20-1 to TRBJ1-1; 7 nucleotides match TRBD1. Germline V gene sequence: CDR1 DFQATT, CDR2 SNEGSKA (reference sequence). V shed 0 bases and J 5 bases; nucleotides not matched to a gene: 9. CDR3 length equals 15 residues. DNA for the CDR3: TGCAGTGCTAGAGACCAAAGACAGGGCGATACTGAAGCTTTCTTT. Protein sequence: CSARDQRQGDTEAFF.

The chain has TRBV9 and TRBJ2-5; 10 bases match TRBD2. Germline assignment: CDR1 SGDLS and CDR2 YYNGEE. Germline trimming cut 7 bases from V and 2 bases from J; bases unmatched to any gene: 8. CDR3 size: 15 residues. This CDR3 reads CASGLAGVIQETQYF. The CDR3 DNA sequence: TGTGCCAGCGGGCTAGCGGGGGTTATACAAGAGACCCAGTACTTC.